The following is a TCR beta chain sequence with its context. Its target is not known. The sample is drawn from a study of lymphopenia after photon versus proton radiotherapy. The CDR3 has 15 amino acids. V was cut by 5 bases and J by 1 base, with 11 bases left in between. Germline V gene lookup returns CDR1 SGHTA and CDR2 FQGNSA. General study points: Better survival with proton therapy was suggested as possible, not demonstrated. Under photons, naive T cells and diversity fell while effector/memory populations rose. After lymphocyte nadir, photon-treated repertoires showed oligoclonal expansion, especially CD8+ Temra. A bigger post-nadir fall in TCR diversity correlated inversely with survival time in deceased patients.

The data were produced by immunoSEQ multiplex PCR, yet TCRdb's version contains in-frame clones alone and is incomplete. The table records 50,000 to 60,000 clones, more than 85% of them present only once. This clonotype originated in a woman aged 40-49 years with cholangiocarcinoma. The chain uses TRBV7-2 and TRBJ2-2; no firm D call. Sequences were derived from peripheral blood, sampled from a patient treated with photon-based radiotherapy. The CDR3 sequence is CASSRDFGNTGELFF. The CDR3 DNA sequence: TGTGCCAGCAGCCGTGACTTCGGGAACACCGGGGAGCTGTTTTTT.